The sequence of this T cell receptor (beta chain) was determined in a study of T-cell memory formation after mild COVID-19. In the case of this clonotype: Antigen: not known.

Notes on the study in general: Researchers report contracting CD4+ clones mostly in CM and EM, with CD8+ clones in EMRA.

The CDR3 has 16 residues. Germline lookup yields CDR1 LGHNA and CDR2 YSLEER. Trimming removed 0 bases at V and 8 bases at J, with 16 bases between. Via MiXCR, TCRdb re-called the 5' RACE reads, giving one row per CDR3 protein. The sample includes 400,000 to 500,000 distinct CDR3 sequences, roughly 18% of them seen just once. This clonotype was obtained from a man between 18 and 35 years old who had mild COVID-19 (a few samples of this study predate the infection). Cell type and time point are not known. The V call is TRBV4-3, the J call TRBJ1-4; unclear D gene. The sample comprised PBMCs or a T cell subset sorted from them (not recorded which). CDR3 residues: CASSQDPQILGEKLFF. The CDR3 DNA sequence: TGCGCCAGCAGCCAAGACCCCCAAATTCTGGGGGAAAAACTGTTTTTT.